Ten or more counts support the clone carrying this T cell receptor (beta chain). This CDR3 has 12 residues. Trimming left V 3 bases short and J 6 bases short, with 6 bases between. CDR1 and CDR2 from the germline V gene are KGHSH and LQKENI. The sample belongs to a study of CD8+CD57+ T cells in acquired aplastic anemia. The use of genomic DNA as template underpinned the TCR beta VDJ and CDR3 profiling. TCRdb re-called the reads with MiXCR, one entry per CDR3 protein. There are hundreds of thousands of distinct CDR3 sequences in the sample; under 80% occur only once, and less than 4% lies in the top ten.

The sequence was obtained from a human donor in good health, serving as a control. The rearrangement joins TRBV18 to TRBJ1-5, with unresolved D. The sample consisted of sorted CD4+, CD8+, or CD8+CD57+ T cells (not recorded which) from PBMCs. In nucleotides, the CDR3 is TGTGCCAGCTCACCCTCGGGTCAGCCCCAGCATTTT. As protein: CASSPSGQPQHF.